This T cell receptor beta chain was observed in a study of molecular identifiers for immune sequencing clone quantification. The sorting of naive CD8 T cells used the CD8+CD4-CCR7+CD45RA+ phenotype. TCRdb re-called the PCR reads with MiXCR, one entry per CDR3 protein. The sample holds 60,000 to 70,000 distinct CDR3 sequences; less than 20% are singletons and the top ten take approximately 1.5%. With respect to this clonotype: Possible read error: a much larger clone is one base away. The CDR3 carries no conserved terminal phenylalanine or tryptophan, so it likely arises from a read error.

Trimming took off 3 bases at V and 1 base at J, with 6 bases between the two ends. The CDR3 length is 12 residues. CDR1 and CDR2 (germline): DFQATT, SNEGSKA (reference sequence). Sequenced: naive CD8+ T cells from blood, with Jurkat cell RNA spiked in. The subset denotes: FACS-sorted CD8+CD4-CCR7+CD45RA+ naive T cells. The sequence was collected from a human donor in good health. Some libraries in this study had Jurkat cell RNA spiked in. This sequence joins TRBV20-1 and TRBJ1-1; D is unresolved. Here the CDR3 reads CSARWGNTEAFS. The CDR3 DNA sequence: TGCAGTGCTAGGTGGGGGAACACTGAAGCTTTCTCT.